This T cell receptor beta chain is from a study of blood T cell repertoires in COVID-19. Study details: Whether acute or convalescent, the COVID-19 samples came from the United States, Italy and Spain. Sources were T cells, B-cell-depleted T cells, or PBMCs; the material itself was cDNA or gDNA.

V lost 4 bases and J lost 5; bases outside the gene matches: 7. The germline V gene encodes CDR1 MNHNS and CDR2 SASEGT. The CDR3 consists of 17 residues. In the original processing: Amplification of reference gene primers was used by the study to estimate nucleated cell counts. Assay used: immunoSEQ multiplex PCR; TCRdb lists only in-frame clones, some missing. V, J and clone size derive from that table, while D and trimming were established from the DNA sequence. The table has roughly 70,000 clones, nearly 90% seen once; the top ten hold approximately 8.9%. This clone was recorded once. The sample was peripheral blood. The receptor was isolated from an elderly man with acute or convalescent COVID-19. The chain uses TRBV6-1 and TRBJ1-6; 11 positions match TRBD1. The CDR3 coding sequence is TGTGCCAGCAGTGGGAGGACAGGGGGCGCCCATAATTCACCCCTCCACTTT. Translated, it gives CASSGRTGGAHNSPLHF.